The clone carrying this T cell receptor (beta chain) was detected ten times or more. Antigen unknown. This entry comes from a study of CD8 T cells in ankylosing spondylitis. TCRdb analysed the 5' RACE reads with MiXCR anew, one entry per CDR3 protein. In the table there are about 240,000 distinct CDR3 sequences, around 9.2% of which are singletons. The study's findings and limits: It was reported that disease-linked clones were significantly enriched in matched ankylosing spondylitis synovial fluid.

V lost 4 bases and J 3 bases, leaving 10 bases between the germline ends. CDR3 length: 13 amino acids. CDR1 is MNHEY and CDR2 is SVGAGI in the germline V gene. Sample: blood, either unsorted or a sorted T cell fraction (not recorded which). This rearrangement joins TRBV6-5 to TRBJ2-7; TRBD2 is a possible D gene (5 bases). The clonotype originates from a male donor with ankylosing spondylitis or in good health (not recorded which). CDR3 region: CASSFRGGYEQYF. The CDR3 nucleotides are TGTGCCAGCAGTTTCCGGGGTGGCTACGAGCAGTACTTC.